This entry lists 9 T cell receptor beta chains sequenced from one sample in a study of T-cell memory formation after mild COVID-19. TCRdb reanalysed the 5' RACE reads using MiXCR and keeps one entry per CDR3 protein. The table lists about 320,000 distinct CDR3 sequences, roughly an eighth of them singletons. What was sequenced was PBMCs or a T cell subset sorted from them (not recorded which). The receptor set was obtained from a man between 18 and 29 years old who had mild COVID-19 (a few samples of this study predate the infection). Cell type and time point are not known.

The chain couples TRBV29-1 to TRBJ1-1; D is uncertain. The V end lost 4 bases, the J end lost 1 base, and 7 bases lay between the germline ends. The CDR3 runs 12 residues. Germline CDR1 SQVTM, CDR2 ANQGSEA. The CDR3 here is CSVVIPNTEAFF. CDR3 bases: TGCAGCGTTGTGATACCGAACACTGAAGCTTTCTTT.

V is TRBV24-1 and J is TRBJ2-2; TRBD1 aligns across 7 bases. Germline V gene data show CDR1 as KGHDR and CDR2 as SFDVKD. The CDR3 is 14 residues long. The J segment lost 9 bases and the V segment lost 2 bases, leaving 5 bases of the junction unmatched. In DNA, the CDR3 is TGTGCCACCAGTGATTGGGGACAGTTGCGGGAGCTGTTTTTT. This translates into CATSDWGQLRELFF.

In this sample, this clonotype turned up a few times. The chain has TRBV5-1 and TRBJ2-1, with 12 nucleotides matching TRBD2. CDR3 size: 16 residues. Germline loops: CDR1 SGHRS, CDR2 YFSETQ. Germline trimming cut 4 bases from V and 4 bases from J; bases unmatched to any gene: 6. CDR3 nucleotide sequence: TGCGCCAGCAGCATCTCCCTAGCGGGGGGGTACAATGAGCAGTTCTTC. Amino acids: CASSISLAGGYNEQFF.

The chain recombines TRBV9 with TRBJ2-1; unclear D gene. Germline assignment: CDR1 SGDLS and CDR2 YYNGEE. The V end lost 4 bases, the J end lost 5 bases, and 13 bases lay between the germline ends. The CDR3 extends over 14 amino acids. The CDR3 protein is CASSPARANNEQFF. In DNA form, the CDR3 reads TGTGCCAGCAGCCCCGCAAGAGCAAACAATGAGCAGTTCTTC.

This clonotype occurred many times. This chain uses TRBV5-1 with TRBJ2-5, with a weak D call TRBD1 (5 bases). The germline V gene has CDR1 SGHRS and CDR2 YFSETQ. The CDR3 runs 13 residues. Trimming removed 7 bases at V and 5 bases at J, with 15 bases between. CDR3 protein: CASEDTAGETQYF. CDR3 sequence (DNA): TGCGCCAGCGAAGACACCGCAGGGGAGACCCAGTACTTC.

The V and J genes are TRBV3-1 and TRBJ2-5; D assignment may be TRBD1 or TRBD2 (5 bases each). Germline CDR1 LGHDT, CDR2 YNNKEL (reference sequence). This CDR3 is 15 amino acids long. Trimming left V 3 bases short and J 3 bases short, with 14 bases between. CDR3 in amino acids: CASSHSVVGEETQYF. The CDR3 DNA reads as TGTGCCAGCAGCCATTCGGTTGTGGGGGAAGAGACCCAGTACTTC.

Many counts were recorded for this clonotype. The rearrangement links TRBV14 to TRBJ2-5; D gene ambiguous. V gave up 0 bases and J gave up 7 bases, with 6 bases separating them. Germline CDR1 SGHDN, CDR2 FVKESK. CDR3 size: 12 residues. DNA for the CDR3: TGTGCCAGCAGCCAAGACGTCTTGACCCAGTACTTC. This sequence encodes CASSQDVLTQYF.

CDR3 loop: CASSLVRGLYETQYF. CDR3 DNA sequence: TGTGCCAGCAGTTTAGTTAGGGGATTATACGAGACCCAGTACTTC. The genes are TRBV12-3 or TRBV12-4 and TRBJ2-5; tentatively, D is TRBD1 (5 bases). The CDR3 loop spans 15 amino acids. The ends were cut back, 1 base at V and 5 bases at J, with 14 bases in the middle.

This clonotype was seen more than once but under ten times. The CDR3 nucleotides are TGTGCCAGCAGTTACTCCGTGGACCCGCGGGCTGAAGCTTTCTTT. Its protein is CASSYSVDPRAEAFF. V gene TRBV6-2 or TRBV6-3 combines with J gene TRBJ1-1; no definite D call. Trimming took off 0 bases at V and 6 bases at J, with 14 bases between the two ends. CDR1 MNHEY and CDR2 SVGEGT come from the germline V gene. The CDR3 has 15 residues.